Each of the 23 T cell receptor beta chains below was sequenced from the same sample in a study of circulating CD8 cells and anti-PD-1 response in melanoma. Using approximately 15 ng of total RNA, TCR libraries were made with the QIAseq Immune Repertoire TCR panel. TCRdb passed the reads through MiXCR, listing each CDR3 protein once. The top ten clones hold around 62% of a sample with a few hundred distinct CDR3 sequences, 13% of them seen once. Sorting of live CD3+CD8+TCRalphabeta+ cells by PD-1 and/or TIGIT gave four subsets. Sequencing was performed on CD8+ T cells from PBMCs, taken at baseline or after one month of anti-PD-1 therapy (not recorded which). The receptors shown here come from a human donor with melanoma.

This clonotype ranks as medium-sized (0.01 to 0.1%). The chain has TRBV9 and TRBJ2-7; 7 bases match TRBD2. CDR1 and CDR2 from the germline V gene are SGDLS and YYNGEE. This CDR3 region has 17 residues. With V trimmed by 3 bases and J by 5 bases, 17 bases remained unmatched. The CDR3 DNA is TGTGCCAGCAGCGGATTGGAAAGGACTAGTCCGGTTCACGAGCAGTACTTC. Translated: CASSGLERTSPVHEQYF.

Sample share makes this clonotype medium-sized. The V call is TRBV19, the J call TRBJ2-1; a weak D match, TRBD2 (6 bases). Germline V gene lookup returns CDR1 LNHDA and CDR2 SQIVND (reference sequence). The CDR3 totals 12 residues. Trimming took off 5 bases at V and 8 bases at J, with 10 bases between the two ends. CDR3 DNA: TGTGCCAGTAGTCCCGGGAGAGATGAGCAGTTCTTC. Translated, it gives CASSPGRDEQFF.

This clonotype is large by share. The J gene is TRBJ2-7, the V gene TRBV29-1, with 10 bases lining up with TRBD1. Germline V gene lookup returns CDR1 SQVTM and CDR2 ANQGSEA. This CDR3 has 13 amino acids. V lost 2 bases and J lost 7; bases outside the gene matches: 5. CDR3 coding DNA: TGCAGCGTTGAATTGGACAGGGGGTGGGAGCAGTACTTC. It yields the protein CSVELDRGWEQYF.

Notes on this clonotype: This may arise from a read error, as a much more abundant clone is one base away. The genes are TRBV6-6 and TRBJ1-2, with D unclear. The germline V gene has CDR1 MNHNY and CDR2 SVGAGI (reference sequence). With 7 bases removed from V and 3 bases from J, the gap between germline ends came to 9 bases. The CDR3 consists of 12 residues. The CDR3 bases are TGTGCCAGCACCAACAGTGACTATGGCTACACCTTC. Its translation: CASTNSDYGYTF.

V gene TRBV5-4 combines with J gene TRBJ2-3; 8 nucleotides agree with TRBD1. V trimming: 4 bases; J trimming: 5 bases; junction bases outside the gene matches: 12. The CDR3 sequence is 16 residues long. Germline-derived CDR1 and CDR2 are SGHNT and YYREEE (reference sequence). The CDR3 is CASSVSGTGVKDTQYF. CDR3 bases: TGTGCCAGCAGCGTGTCCGGGACAGGAGTGAAAGATACGCAGTATTTT.

By sample share, this clonotype is large (0.1 to 1%). The V gene is TRBV18, the J gene TRBJ1-5; D unresolved. The CDR3 loop spans 15 amino acids. The V gene lost 0 bases and the J gene lost 9 bases, with 15 bases spanning the gap. Per the germline V gene, CDR1 is KGHSH and CDR2 is LQKENI. The CDR3 loop reads CASSPPLAPVPPQHF. The CDR3 nucleotides are TGTGCCAGCTCACCACCGTTGGCCCCAGTGCCGCCCCAGCATTTT.

Concerning this clonotype itself: Germline is not matched at one junction end, which may reflect a read error. The CDR3: CAASDTGQGGEQFF. The CDR3 bases are TGTGCCGCCAGTGATACGGGTCAAGGAGGGGAGCAGTTCTTC. This rearrangement joins TRBV24-1 to TRBJ2-1; weak D call: TRBD2 (6 bases). CDR3 length equals 14 residues. The germline V gene encodes CDR1 KGHDR and CDR2 SFDVKD.

In its sample, this clonotype ranks as large. CDR3 region: CASSYSIGEAFF. In DNA, the CDR3 is TGTGCCAGCAGTTACTCGATCGGAGAAGCTTTCTTT. V is TRBV6-2 or TRBV6-3 and J is TRBJ1-1; D unresolved. This CDR3 contains 12 residues. With 0 bases removed from V and 8 bases from J, the gap between germline ends came to 7 bases. Looked up from germline, CDR1 is MNHEY and CDR2 is SVGEGT.

This clonotype is labeled as medium-sized (0.01 to 0.1%). Since no conserved phenylalanine or tryptophan closes the CDR3, a read error is the likely cause. The rearrangement uses TRBV2 and TRBJ1-1, with 9 positions matching TRBD1. Germline V CDR1 and CDR2: SNHLY, FYNNEI. Losses at the gene ends were 6 bases for V and 0 bases for J; bases not matched to a gene: 8. There are 16 residues in the CDR3. The CDR3 sequence is CASSHGTGLMNTEAFS. The DNA of the CDR3 is TGTGCCAGCAGCCACGGGACAGGGCTTATGAACACTGAAGCTTTCTCT.

By sample share, this clonotype is large. The V gene is TRBV11-2, the J gene TRBJ2-3, with TRBD2 matching 10 bases. Trimming removed 5 bases from V and 0 bases from J; junction bases left unmatched: 2. The CDR3 length is 15 residues. Germline CDR1 is SGHAT and CDR2 is FQNNGV. The CDR3 reads CASSRTSGSTDTQYF. The CDR3 DNA reads as TGTGCCAGCAGCCGGACTAGCGGTAGCACAGATACGCAGTATTTT.

By frequency in the sample, this clonotype is large (0.1 to 1%). The chain uses TRBV7-9 and TRBJ2-7, with D possibly being TRBD1 (6 bases). The CDR3 extends over 13 amino acids. V gave up 5 bases and J gave up 2 bases, with 10 bases separating them. CDR1 is SEHNR, CDR2 FQNEAQ, per germline (reference sequence). The CDR3 coding sequence is TGTGCCAGCAGCCGCCGGGACACCTACGAGCAGTACTTC. Translating it yields CASSRRDTYEQYF.

This clonotype is categorized as large. The V call is TRBV19, the J call TRBJ2-7, with 12 bases that match TRBD2. Germline CDR1 LNHDA, CDR2 SQIVND (reference sequence). CDR3 length: 16 amino acids. The trim removed 5 bases at V and 0 bases at J, leaving 5 bases unmatched. The CDR3 DNA reads TGTGCCAGTAGTCCAGGACTAGCGGGGAGCTCCTACGAGCAGTACTTC. It specifies CASSPGLAGSSYEQYF.

This clonotype was seen only a few times. No conserved phenylalanine or tryptophan is present at the end of the CDR3, so a read error is the likely explanation. The chain joins TRBV6-6 to TRBJ1-2; tentative D call: TRBD1 (5 bases). V lost 7 bases to trimming and J lost 3 bases, with 9 bases between them. Germline V CDR1 and CDR2: MNHNY, SVGAGI (reference sequence). The CDR3 runs to 12 residues. CDR3 coding DNA: TGTGCCAGCACCGACAGTGACTATGGCTACACCATC. Translating it yields CASTDSDYGYTI.

A remark on this clonotype: A much larger clone differs from this one at a single base, so this may be a read error. V usage is TRBV7-2 and J usage is TRBJ2-7; D remains ambiguous. The germline V and J ends were trimmed by 6 bases and 9 bases, with 18 bases remaining between them. The CDR3 runs to 13 residues. Germline CDR1 reads SGHTA; CDR2 reads FQGNSA. Here the CDR3 reads CASSPSSVFGQYF. CDR3 nucleotides: TGTGCCAGCAGTCCCAGTTCGGTCTTCGGGCAGTACTTC.

This clonotype is judged medium-sized. The chain uses TRBV7-8 and TRBJ1-1; D remains ambiguous. V gave up 5 bases and J gave up 3 bases, with 13 bases separating them. The germline V gene has CDR1 SGHVS and CDR2 FQNEAQ. This CDR3 has 14 amino acids. Here the CDR3 DNA reads TGTGCCAGCAGCGCCTGGGAGGGATACACTGAAGCTTTCTTT. Translating it yields CASSAWEGYTEAFF.

Within the sample, this clonotype is large (0.1 to 1%). The rearrangement joins TRBV19 to TRBJ2-1, with TRBD1 matching 9 bases. The length of the CDR3 is 15 residues. J lost 3 bases, V lost 7 bases, and 7 bases had no gene match. Germline CDR1 is LNHDA and CDR2 is SQIVND (reference sequence). Here the CDR3 reads CASNLGQGFYNEQFF. CDR3 nucleotides: TGTGCCAGTAATCTGGGACAGGGATTCTACAATGAGCAGTTCTTC.

This clonotype is judged hyperexpanded. The chain has TRBV7-2 and TRBJ2-3; D gene uncertain. From germline, CDR1 is SGHTA and CDR2 FQGNSA. Between the trimmed V and J ends, which lost 1 base and 8 bases, there was a span of 7 bases. The CDR3 has 12 residues. The CDR3 loop is CASSLDLGTQYF. In nucleotides, the CDR3 is TGTGCCAGCAGCTTAGACTTGGGTACGCAGTATTTT.

By frequency in the sample, this clonotype is large. The V and J genes are TRBV19 and TRBJ2-7; D ambiguous. Trimming stripped 2 bases from V and 3 bases from J, with 8 bases between. CDR3 size: 13 residues. In germline, CDR1 is LNHDA, CDR2 SQIVND (reference sequence). The CDR3 DNA sequence: TGTGCCAGTAGTATAAGTCCAGGCTACGAGCAGTACTTC. Residues: CASSISPGYEQYF.

This clonotype is deemed medium-sized. The chain is built from TRBV20-1 and TRBJ2-1; 11 bases match TRBD2. The germline gives CDR1 DFQATT, CDR2 SNEGSKA (reference sequence). The ends lost 6 bases at V and 4 bases at J; junction bases unmatched: 14. This CDR3 comprises 17 residues. The CDR3, as DNA: TGCAGTGCCCCTATGTCCGGGACTAGCGGATCTTACAATGAGCAGTTCTTC. Its protein product is CSAPMSGTSGSYNEQFF.

By frequency in the sample, this clonotype is large. The chain employs TRBV27 and TRBJ2-7; TRBD1 or TRBD2 may be the D gene (6 bases each). The CDR3 totals 16 residues. Deletions cut 3 bases from V and 0 bases from J, with 15 bases between. The germline V gene has CDR1 MNHEY and CDR2 SMNVEV (reference sequence). In nucleotides, the CDR3 is TGTGCCAGCAGTTTGATGGGGGGCGGAAGCTCCTACGAGCAGTACTTC. Translation gives CASSLMGGGSSYEQYF.

This clonotype qualifies as large. This chain connects TRBV27 to TRBJ2-7; TRBD2 matches 9 bases. The germline CDR1 and CDR2 sequences are MNHEY and SMNVEV (reference sequence). The CDR3 is 15 amino acids. V was clipped by 5 bases and J by 3 bases; unmatched bases: 8. The CDR3 nucleotides read TGTGCCAGCAGTCTGGGACTAGCACCCCTCTACGAGCAGTACTTC. Translated, it gives CASSLGLAPLYEQYF.

This clonotype was seen a few times. This may be a read error: a much more frequent sequence differs by one nucleotide. The chain couples TRBV19 to TRBJ2-1, with TRBD1 as a possible D gene (5 bases). V was shortened by 6 bases and J by 2 bases, with 11 bases between the two germline ends. CDR1 is LNHDA and CDR2 is SQIVND in the germline V gene (reference sequence). This CDR3 contains 14 residues. The chain's CDR3 is CASRGQGTYNEQFF. CDR3 DNA: TGTGCCAGTAGGGGGCAGGGCACCTACAATGAGCAGTTCTTC.

In regard to this clonotype: A read error may account for a junction end that differs from germline. The V gene is TRBV19, the J gene TRBJ2-3; 11 positions agree with TRBD2. Germline CDR1 LNHDA, CDR2 SQIVND (reference sequence). This CDR3 region has 16 residues. The CDR3 bases are TGTGCCAGTAGTGCGCTAGCGGGGGGTGGCACAGGTACGCAGTATTTT. Protein product: CASSALAGGGTGTQYF.